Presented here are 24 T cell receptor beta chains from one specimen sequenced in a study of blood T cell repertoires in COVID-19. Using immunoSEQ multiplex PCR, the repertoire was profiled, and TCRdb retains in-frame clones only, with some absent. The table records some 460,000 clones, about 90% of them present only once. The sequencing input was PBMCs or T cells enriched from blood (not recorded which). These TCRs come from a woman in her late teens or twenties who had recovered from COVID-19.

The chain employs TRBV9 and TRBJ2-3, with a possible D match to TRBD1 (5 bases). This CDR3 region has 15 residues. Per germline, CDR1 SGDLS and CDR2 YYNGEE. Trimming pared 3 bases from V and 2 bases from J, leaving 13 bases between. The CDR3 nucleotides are TGTGCCAGCAGCGGAATAACAGGAACCACAGATACGCAGTATTTT. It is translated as CASSGITGTTDTQYF.

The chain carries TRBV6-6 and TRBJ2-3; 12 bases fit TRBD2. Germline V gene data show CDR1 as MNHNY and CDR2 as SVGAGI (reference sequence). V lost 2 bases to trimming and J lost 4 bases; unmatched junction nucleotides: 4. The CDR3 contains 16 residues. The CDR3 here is CASSYLASGGADTQYF. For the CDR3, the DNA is TGTGCCAGCAGTTACCTCGCTAGCGGGGGGGCAGATACGCAGTATTTT.

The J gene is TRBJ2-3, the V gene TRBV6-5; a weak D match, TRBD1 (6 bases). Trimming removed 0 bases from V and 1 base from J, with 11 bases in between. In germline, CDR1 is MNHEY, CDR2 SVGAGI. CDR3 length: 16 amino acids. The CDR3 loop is CASSYSMAGGTDTQYF. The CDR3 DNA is TGTGCCAGCAGTTACTCGATGGCAGGGGGCACAGATACGCAGTATTTT.

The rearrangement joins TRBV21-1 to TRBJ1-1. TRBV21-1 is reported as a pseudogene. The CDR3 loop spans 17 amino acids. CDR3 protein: CASSSLGPDGKNTEAFF. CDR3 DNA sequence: TGTGCCAGCAGCTCCCTCGGCCCCGACGGGAAGAACACTGAAGCTTTCTTT.

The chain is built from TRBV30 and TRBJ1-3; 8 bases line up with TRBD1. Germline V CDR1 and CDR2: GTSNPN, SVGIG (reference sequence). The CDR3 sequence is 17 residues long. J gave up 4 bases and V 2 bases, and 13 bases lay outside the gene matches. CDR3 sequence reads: CAWSTGGRGGDGNTIYF. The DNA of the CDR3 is TGTGCCTGGAGTACAGGGGGGAGAGGAGGCGACGGAAACACCATATATTTT. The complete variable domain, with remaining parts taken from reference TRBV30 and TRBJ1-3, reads SQTIHQWPATLVQPVGSPLSLECTVEGTSNPNLYWYRQAAGRGLQLLFYSVGIGQISSEVPQNLSASRPQDRQFILSSKKLLLSDSGFYLCAWSTGGRGGDGNTIYFGEGSWLTVV.

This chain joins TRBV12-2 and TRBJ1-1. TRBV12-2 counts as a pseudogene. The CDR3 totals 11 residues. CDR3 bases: TGTGCAAGTCGCTCCGGAGGAGGGGCTTTCTTT. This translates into CASRSGGGAFF.

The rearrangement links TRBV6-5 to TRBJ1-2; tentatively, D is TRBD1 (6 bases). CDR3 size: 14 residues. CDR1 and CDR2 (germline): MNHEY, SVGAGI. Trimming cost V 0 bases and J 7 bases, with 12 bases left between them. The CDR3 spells CASSYSRGASGYTF. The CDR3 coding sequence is TGTGCCAGCAGTTACTCGCGGGGGGCCAGTGGCTACACCTTC.

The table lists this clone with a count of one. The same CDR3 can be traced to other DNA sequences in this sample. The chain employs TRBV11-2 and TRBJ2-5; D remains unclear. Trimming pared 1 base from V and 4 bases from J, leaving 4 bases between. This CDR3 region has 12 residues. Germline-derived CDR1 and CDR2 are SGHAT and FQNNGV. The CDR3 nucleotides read TGTGCCAGCAGCTTAGCGGGAGAGACCCAGTACTTC. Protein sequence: CASSLAGETQYF.

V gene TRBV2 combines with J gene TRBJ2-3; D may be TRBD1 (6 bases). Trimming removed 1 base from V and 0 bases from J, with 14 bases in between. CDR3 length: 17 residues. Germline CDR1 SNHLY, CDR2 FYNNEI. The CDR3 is CASSEGGQGLSTDTQYF. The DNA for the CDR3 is TGTGCCAGCAGTGAAGGGGGGCAGGGGCTTAGCACAGATACGCAGTATTTT.

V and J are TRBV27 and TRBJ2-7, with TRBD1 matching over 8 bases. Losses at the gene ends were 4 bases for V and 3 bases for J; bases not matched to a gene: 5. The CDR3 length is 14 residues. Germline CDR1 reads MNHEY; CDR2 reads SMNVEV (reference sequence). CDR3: CASSSDRGSYEQYF. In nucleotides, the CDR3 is TGTGCCAGCAGTTCTGACAGGGGAAGCTACGAGCAGTACTTC.

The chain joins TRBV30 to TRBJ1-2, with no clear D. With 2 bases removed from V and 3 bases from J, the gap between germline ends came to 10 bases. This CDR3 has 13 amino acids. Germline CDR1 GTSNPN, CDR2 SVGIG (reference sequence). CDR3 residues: CAWSRDYDYGYTF. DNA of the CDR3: TGTGCCTGGAGTCGGGATTATGACTATGGCTACACCTTC.

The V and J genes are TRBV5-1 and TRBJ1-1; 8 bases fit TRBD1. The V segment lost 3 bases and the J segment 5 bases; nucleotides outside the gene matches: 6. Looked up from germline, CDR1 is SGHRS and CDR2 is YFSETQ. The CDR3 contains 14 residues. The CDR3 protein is CASSSQGAETEAFF. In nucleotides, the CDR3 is TGCGCCAGCAGCTCCCAGGGGGCTGAGACTGAAGCTTTCTTT.

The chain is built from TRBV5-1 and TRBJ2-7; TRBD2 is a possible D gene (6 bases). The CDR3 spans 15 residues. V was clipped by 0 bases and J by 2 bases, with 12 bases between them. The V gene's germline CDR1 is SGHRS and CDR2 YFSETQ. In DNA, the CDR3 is TGCGCCAGCAGCTTGGATGGAGGGATTACCTACGAGCAGTACTTC. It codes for CASSLDGGITYEQYF.

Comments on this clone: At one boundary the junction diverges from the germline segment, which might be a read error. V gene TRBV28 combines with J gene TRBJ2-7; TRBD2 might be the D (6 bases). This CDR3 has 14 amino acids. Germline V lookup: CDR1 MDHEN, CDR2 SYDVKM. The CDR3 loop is CAGSPSGLSYEQYF. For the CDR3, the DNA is TGTGCCGGCAGTCCCTCGGGACTGTCCTACGAGCAGTACTTC.

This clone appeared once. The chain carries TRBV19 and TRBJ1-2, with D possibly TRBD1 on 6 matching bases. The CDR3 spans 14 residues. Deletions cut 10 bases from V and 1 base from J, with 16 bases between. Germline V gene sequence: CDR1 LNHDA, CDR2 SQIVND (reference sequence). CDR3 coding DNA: TGTGCCACCACCGGGACACCCTTTAACTATGGCTACACCTTC. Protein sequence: CATTGTPFNYGYTF.

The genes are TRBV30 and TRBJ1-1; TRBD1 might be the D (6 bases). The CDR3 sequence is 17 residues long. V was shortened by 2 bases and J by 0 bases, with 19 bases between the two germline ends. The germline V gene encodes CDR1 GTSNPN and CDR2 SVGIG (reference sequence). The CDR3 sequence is CAWSRQAPLNLNTEAFF. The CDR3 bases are TGTGCCTGGAGTAGACAGGCTCCCCTTAATTTGAACACTGAAGCTTTCTTT.

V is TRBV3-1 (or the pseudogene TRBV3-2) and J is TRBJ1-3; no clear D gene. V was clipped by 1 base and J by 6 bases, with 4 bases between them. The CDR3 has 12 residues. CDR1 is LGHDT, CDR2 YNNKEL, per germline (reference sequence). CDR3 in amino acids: CASSQGENTIYF. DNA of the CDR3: TGTGCCAGCAGCCAAGGCGAAAACACCATATATTTT.

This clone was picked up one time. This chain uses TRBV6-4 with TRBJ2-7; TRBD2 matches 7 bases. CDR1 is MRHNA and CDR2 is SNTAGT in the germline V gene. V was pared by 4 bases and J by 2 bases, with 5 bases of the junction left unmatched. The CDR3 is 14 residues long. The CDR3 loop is CASSVERGAYEQYF. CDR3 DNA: TGTGCCAGCAGTGTGGAACGGGGGGCCTACGAGCAGTACTTC.

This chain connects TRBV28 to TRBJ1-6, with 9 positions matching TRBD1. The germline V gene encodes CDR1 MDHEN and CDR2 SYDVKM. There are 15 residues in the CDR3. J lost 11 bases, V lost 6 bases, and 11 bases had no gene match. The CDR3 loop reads CASSMTGTGRTPLHF. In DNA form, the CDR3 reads TGTGCCAGCAGCATGACAGGGACAGGGAGGACACCCCTCCACTTT.

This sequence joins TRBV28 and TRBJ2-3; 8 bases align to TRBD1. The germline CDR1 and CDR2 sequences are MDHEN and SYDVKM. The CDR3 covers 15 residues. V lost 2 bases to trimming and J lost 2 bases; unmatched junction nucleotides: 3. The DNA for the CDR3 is TGTGCCAGCAGTTTACAGGGGGCCTTCACAGATACGCAGTATTTT. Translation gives CASSLQGAFTDTQYF.

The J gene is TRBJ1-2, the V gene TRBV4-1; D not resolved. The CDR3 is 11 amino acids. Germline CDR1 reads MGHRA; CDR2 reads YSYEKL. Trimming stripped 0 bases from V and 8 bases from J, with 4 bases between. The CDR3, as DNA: TGCGCCAGCAGCCAAGAGCTAGGCTACACCTTC. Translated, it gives CASSQELGYTF.

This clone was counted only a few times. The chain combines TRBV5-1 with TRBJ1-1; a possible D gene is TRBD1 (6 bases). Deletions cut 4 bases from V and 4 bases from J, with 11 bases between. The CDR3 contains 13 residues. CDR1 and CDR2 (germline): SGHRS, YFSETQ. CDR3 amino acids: CASSHQGSTEAFF. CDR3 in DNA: TGCGCCAGCAGCCATCAGGGGAGCACTGAAGCTTTCTTT.

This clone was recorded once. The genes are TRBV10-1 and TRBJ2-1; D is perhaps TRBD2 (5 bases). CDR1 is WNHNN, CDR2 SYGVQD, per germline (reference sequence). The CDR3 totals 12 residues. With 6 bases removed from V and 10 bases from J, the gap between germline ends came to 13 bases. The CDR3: CASSRASGEQFF. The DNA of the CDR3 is TGCGCCAGCAGCAGAGCTTCGGGAGAGCAGTTCTTC.

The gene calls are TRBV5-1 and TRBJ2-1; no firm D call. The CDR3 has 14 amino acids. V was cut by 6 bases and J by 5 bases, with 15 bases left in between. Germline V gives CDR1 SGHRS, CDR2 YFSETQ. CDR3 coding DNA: TGCGCCAGCAAGGTTTTTCAACAGAACAATGAGCAGTTCTTC. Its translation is CASKVFQQNNEQFF. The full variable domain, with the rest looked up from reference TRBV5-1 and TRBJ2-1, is KAGVTQTPRYLIKTRGQQVTLSCSPISGHRSVSWYQQTPGQGLQFLFEYFSETQRNKGNFPGRFSGRQFSNSRSEMNVSTLELGDSALYLCASKVFQQNNEQFFGPGTRLTVL.